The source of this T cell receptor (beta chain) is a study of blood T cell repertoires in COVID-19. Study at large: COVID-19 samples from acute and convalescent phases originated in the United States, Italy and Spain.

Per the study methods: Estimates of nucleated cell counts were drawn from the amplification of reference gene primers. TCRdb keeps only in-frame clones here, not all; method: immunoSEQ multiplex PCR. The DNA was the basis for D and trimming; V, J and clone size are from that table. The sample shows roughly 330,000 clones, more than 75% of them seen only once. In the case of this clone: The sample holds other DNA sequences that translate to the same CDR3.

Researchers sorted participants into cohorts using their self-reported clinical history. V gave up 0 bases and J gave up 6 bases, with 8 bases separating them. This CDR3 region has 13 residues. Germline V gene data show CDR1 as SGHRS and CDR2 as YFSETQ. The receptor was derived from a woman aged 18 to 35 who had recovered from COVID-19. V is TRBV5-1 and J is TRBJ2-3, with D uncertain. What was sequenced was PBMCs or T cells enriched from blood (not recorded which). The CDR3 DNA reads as TGCGCCAGCAGCTTGGAGTTTGGCGATACGCAGTATTTT. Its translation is CASSLEFGDTQYF.